These T cell receptor beta chains were read from a single sample in a study of blood T cells in healthy people across ages. MiXCR, applied by TCRdb to the 5' RACE reads, yields one record per CDR3 protein. The data show about 650,000 distinct CDR3 sequences, with about a third seen just once and 15% held by the top ten. Sequenced input: blood. These receptor sequences come from a woman older than 75 in good health. Both conserved end residues are part of each CDR3. The D gene is left open where the match is weak. Only part of the rows carry a size: once, few, many, or a class if the clone is expanded.

j_call: TRBJ1-1; d_call: .; clone_size: few; cdr3_length: 14; v_call: TRBV7-9; cdr3_aa: CASVPGYMNTEAFF; cdr3_nt: TGTGCCAGCGTGCCGGGATACATGAACACTGAAGCTTTCTTT
j_call: TRBJ2-1; d_call: .; clone_size: few; cdr3_length: 15; v_call: TRBV6-4; cdr3_aa: CASSGSDSLADEQFF; cdr3_nt: TGTGCCAGCAGTGGCTCGGACTCGCTGGCAGATGAGCAGTTCTTC
j_call: TRBJ2-5; d_call: .; clone_size: .; cdr3_length: 11; v_call: TRBV20-1; cdr3_aa: CRARPLETQYF; cdr3_nt: TGCAGGGCTAGACCTTTAGAGACCCAGTACTTC
j_call: TRBJ1-2; d_call: .; clone_size: few; cdr3_length: 14; v_call: TRBV20-1; cdr3_aa: CSARLVPGDYGYTF; cdr3_nt: TGCAGTGCTAGGTTGGTTCCCGGGGACTATGGCTACACCTTC
j_call: TRBJ2-4; d_call: .; clone_size: many; cdr3_length: 16; v_call: TRBV7-8; cdr3_aa: CASSLGYSGAKNIQYF; cdr3_nt: TGTGCCAGCAGCTTAGGTTATTCCGGAGCCAAAAACATTCAGTACTTC
j_call: TRBJ1-6; d_call: .; clone_size: few; cdr3_length: 13; v_call: TRBV27; cdr3_aa: CASSFGRDSPLHF; cdr3_nt: TGTGCCAGCAGTTTCGGGAGGGATTCACCCCTCCACTTT
j_call: TRBJ2-3; d_call: .; clone_size: many; cdr3_length: 15; v_call: TRBV9; cdr3_aa: CASSVGQSSTDTQYF; cdr3_nt: TGTGCCAGCAGCGTTGGGCAGAGTAGCACAGATACGCAGTATTTT
j_call: TRBJ1-2; d_call: TRBD1; clone_size: .; cdr3_length: 14; v_call: TRBV20-1; cdr3_aa: CSASRGGTGDGYTF; cdr3_nt: TGCAGTGCTAGCCGGGGGGGGACAGGGGACGGCTACACCTTC
j_call: TRBJ2-3; d_call: .; clone_size: .; cdr3_length: 14; v_call: TRBV12-3/TRBV12-4; cdr3_aa: CASRPRQFADTQYF; cdr3_nt: TGTGCCAGCAGACCGAGACAGTTCGCAGATACGCAGTATTTT
j_call: TRBJ1-4; d_call: TRBD1; clone_size: few; cdr3_length: 13; v_call: TRBV29-1; cdr3_aa: CSVEEAAGGKLFF; cdr3_nt: TGCAGCGTTGAAGAGGCCGCAGGGGGAAAACTGTTTTTT
j_call: TRBJ2-1; d_call: .; clone_size: once; cdr3_length: 11; v_call: TRBV10-3; cdr3_aa: CAISEQLEQFF; cdr3_nt: TGTGCCATCAGTGAACAACTTGAGCAGTTCTTC
j_call: TRBJ2-1; d_call: TRBD2; clone_size: many; cdr3_length: 16; v_call: TRBV5-5; cdr3_aa: CASGRGGPSSYNEQFF; cdr3_nt: TGTGCCAGCGGGCGGGGGGGGCCCTCTTCCTACAATGAGCAGTTCTTC
j_call: TRBJ2-1; d_call: TRBD2; clone_size: .; cdr3_length: 15; v_call: TRBV7-2; cdr3_aa: CASSPRASGFREQFF; cdr3_nt: TGTGCCAGCAGTCCTCGGGCTAGCGGGTTTCGGGAGCAGTTCTTC
j_call: TRBJ2-7; d_call: .; clone_size: .; cdr3_length: 14; v_call: TRBV6-6; cdr3_aa: CASTQGASTYEQYF; cdr3_nt: TGTGCCAGCACCCAAGGGGCGTCAACCTACGAGCAGTACTTC
j_call: TRBJ2-5; d_call: TRBD2; clone_size: once; cdr3_length: 14; v_call: TRBV7-9; cdr3_aa: CASSRSGNIYGQYF; cdr3_nt: TGTGCCAGCAGCCGTAGCGGGAATATTTACGGGCAGTACTTC
j_call: TRBJ2-5; d_call: .; clone_size: many; cdr3_length: 14; v_call: TRBV20-1; cdr3_aa: CSAPVSGQLETQYF; cdr3_nt: TGCAGTGCTCCCGTGAGTGGACAGCTGGAGACCCAGTACTTC
j_call: TRBJ2-7; d_call: .; clone_size: many; cdr3_length: 15; v_call: TRBV9; cdr3_aa: CASSVGPAGNYEQYF; cdr3_nt: TGTGCCAGCAGCGTAGGACCGGCAGGGAACTACGAGCAGTACTTC
j_call: TRBJ1-1; d_call: .; clone_size: .; cdr3_length: 13; v_call: TRBV7-3; cdr3_aa: CASSFTVSTEAFF; cdr3_nt: TGTGCCAGCAGCTTCACAGTATCCACTGAAGCTTTCTTT
j_call: TRBJ1-2; d_call: .; clone_size: .; cdr3_length: 13; v_call: TRBV5-6; cdr3_aa: CASSPPRLGGYTF; cdr3_nt: TGTGCCAGCAGCCCGCCCCGATTGGGGGGCTACACCTTC
j_call: TRBJ2-3; d_call: TRBD2; clone_size: many; cdr3_length: 17; v_call: TRBV5-1; cdr3_aa: CASSLTPSGGGLYTQYF; cdr3_nt: TGCGCCAGCAGCTTGACCCCATCGGGGGGGGGCCTGTATACGCAGTATTTT
j_call: TRBJ1-1; d_call: .; clone_size: .; cdr3_length: 13; v_call: TRBV7-2; cdr3_aa: CASSFATGTEAFF; cdr3_nt: TGTGCCAGCAGCTTCGCAACCGGGACAGAAGCTTTCTTT
j_call: TRBJ2-4; d_call: .; clone_size: many; cdr3_length: 15; v_call: TRBV13; cdr3_aa: CASNTRGVAKNIQYF; cdr3_nt: TGTGCCAGCAACACGAGAGGGGTAGCCAAAAACATTCAGTACTTC
j_call: TRBJ2-1; d_call: TRBD2; clone_size: .; cdr3_length: 16; v_call: TRBV12-3/TRBV12-4; cdr3_aa: CAGSLSPGGMYNEQFF; cdr3_nt: TGTGCCGGCAGTTTAAGTCCGGGGGGAATGTACAATGAGCAGTTCTTC
j_call: TRBJ2-4; d_call: .; clone_size: .; cdr3_length: 14; v_call: TRBV30; cdr3_aa: CAWSVRRGRDIQYF; cdr3_nt: TGTGCCTGGAGTGTACGAAGGGGCAGAGACATTCAGTACTTC
j_call: TRBJ2-3; d_call: TRBD2; clone_size: once; cdr3_length: 15; v_call: TRBV7-3; cdr3_aa: CASSSSSGLTDTQYF; cdr3_nt: TGTGCCAGCAGCTCCTCTAGCGGTCTCACAGATACGCAGTATTTT
j_call: TRBJ2-2; d_call: TRBD1; clone_size: .; cdr3_length: 16; v_call: TRBV6-1; cdr3_aa: CASSPRQGVDSGELFF; cdr3_nt: TGTGCCAGCAGTCCGCGACAGGGGGTCGACTCCGGGGAGCTGTTTTTT
j_call: TRBJ2-1; d_call: .; clone_size: many; cdr3_length: 14; v_call: TRBV5-6; cdr3_aa: CASSLEPRHNEQFF; cdr3_nt: TGTGCCAGCAGCTTGGAGCCCCGGCACAATGAGCAGTTCTTC
j_call: TRBJ2-7; d_call: .; clone_size: many; cdr3_length: 15; v_call: TRBV5-1; cdr3_aa: CASSLDPGAPGKQYF; cdr3_nt: TGCGCCAGCAGCTTGGATCCGGGGGCGCCGGGAAAGCAGTACTTC
j_call: TRBJ1-2; d_call: .; clone_size: many; cdr3_length: 12; v_call: TRBV10-3; cdr3_aa: CAISEGGYGYTF; cdr3_nt: TGTGCCATCAGTGAGGGGGGATATGGCTACACCTTC
j_call: TRBJ2-2; d_call: TRBD1; clone_size: .; cdr3_length: 14; v_call: TRBV7-6; cdr3_aa: CASIGTGGTGELFF; cdr3_nt: TGTGCCAGCATCGGGACAGGGGGCACCGGGGAGCTGTTTTTT
j_call: TRBJ1-1; d_call: TRBD1; clone_size: .; cdr3_length: 15; v_call: TRBV20-1; cdr3_aa: CSAREDRGKYTEAFF; cdr3_nt: TGCAGTGCTCGGGAGGACAGGGGGAAGTACACTGAAGCTTTCTTT
j_call: TRBJ2-1; d_call: TRBD2; clone_size: many; cdr3_length: 14; v_call: TRBV5-1; cdr3_aa: CASNLAGGLNEQFF; cdr3_nt: TGCGCCAGCAATCTAGCGGGGGGGTTAAATGAGCAGTTCTTC
j_call: TRBJ1-1; d_call: .; clone_size: many; cdr3_length: 15; v_call: TRBV2; cdr3_aa: CASSEFRDQNTEAFF; cdr3_nt: TGTGCCAGCAGTGAATTCCGGGACCAGAACACTGAAGCTTTCTTT
j_call: TRBJ2-1; d_call: .; clone_size: many; cdr3_length: 15; v_call: TRBV5-6; cdr3_aa: CASSPGPGQSNEQFF; cdr3_nt: TGTGCCAGCAGCCCGGGCCCCGGACAGTCCAATGAGCAGTTCTTC
j_call: TRBJ1-4; d_call: TRBD1; clone_size: many; cdr3_length: 15; v_call: TRBV7-2; cdr3_aa: CASSWGQGKGEKLFF; cdr3_nt: TGTGCCAGCAGCTGGGGACAGGGGAAGGGAGAAAAACTGTTTTTT
j_call: TRBJ2-1; d_call: TRBD2; clone_size: many; cdr3_length: 15; v_call: TRBV11-2; cdr3_aa: CASSLDQAGGNEQFF; cdr3_nt: TGTGCCAGCAGCTTAGATCAAGCGGGGGGCAATGAGCAGTTCTTC
j_call: TRBJ1-1; d_call: .; clone_size: .; cdr3_length: 13; v_call: TRBV28; cdr3_aa: CATTGPFRTEAFF; cdr3_nt: TGTGCCACCACAGGCCCTTTTCGGACTGAAGCTTTCTTT
j_call: TRBJ2-7; d_call: .; clone_size: many; cdr3_length: 14; v_call: TRBV7-9; cdr3_aa: CASSLGQRSYEQYF; cdr3_nt: TGTGCCAGCAGCTTAGGACAGAGGTCTTACGAGCAGTACTTC
j_call: TRBJ2-1; d_call: TRBD1; clone_size: many; cdr3_length: 13; v_call: TRBV7-9; cdr3_aa: CASSWDSANEQFF; cdr3_nt: TGTGCCAGCAGCTGGGACAGCGCGAATGAGCAGTTCTTC
j_call: TRBJ2-3; d_call: .; clone_size: many; cdr3_length: 12; v_call: TRBV20-1; cdr3_aa: CSATADTDTQYF; cdr3_nt: TGCAGTGCTACCGCGGACACAGATACGCAGTATTTT
j_call: TRBJ2-7; d_call: .; clone_size: few; cdr3_length: 16; v_call: TRBV9; cdr3_aa: CASSPRGDSQPYEQYF; cdr3_nt: TGTGCCAGCAGCCCGCGAGGCGACAGCCAACCCTACGAGCAGTACTTC
j_call: TRBJ1-5; d_call: TRBD1; clone_size: .; cdr3_length: 16; v_call: TRBV25-1; cdr3_aa: CASSVPGQSSNQPQHF; cdr3_nt: TGTGCCAGCAGTGTCCCGGGACAGAGTAGCAATCAGCCCCAGCATTTT
j_call: TRBJ1-1; d_call: .; clone_size: .; cdr3_length: 11; v_call: TRBV7-2; cdr3_aa: CASSADREAFF; cdr3_nt: TGTGCCAGCAGCGCTGACCGTGAAGCTTTCTTT
j_call: TRBJ2-7; d_call: .; clone_size: .; cdr3_length: 15; v_call: TRBV27; cdr3_aa: CASSLSGFRDHEQYF; cdr3_nt: TGTGCCAGCAGTTTATCAGGTTTCAGAGACCACGAGCAGTACTTC
j_call: TRBJ2-7; d_call: .; clone_size: .; cdr3_length: 11; v_call: TRBV29-1; cdr3_aa: CSVDEARGQYF; cdr3_nt: TGCAGCGTTGATGAGGCTCGCGGGCAGTACTTC